A single T cell receptor beta chain is shown here with its context. Trimming stripped 5 bases from V and 1 base from J, with 8 bases between. Germline loops: CDR1 SEHNR, CDR2 FQNEAQ (reference sequence). The CDR3 runs to 13 residues. The source of the sample is a study of T cells after yellow fever vaccination. MiXCR was run by TCRdb on the 5' RACE reads, yielding one entry per CDR3 protein. The sample includes some 500,000 distinct CDR3 sequences, about 14% of them seen just once. The TCR originated in a man aged 30-40 years who received the YFV17D yellow fever vaccine. Source: PBMCs, taken on the day of the yellow fever booster vaccination. This chain joins TRBV7-9 and TRBJ1-1; D call uncertain. The CDR3 nucleotides are TGTGCCAGCAGCAACAGAGAGAACACTGAAGCTTTCTTT. Translating gives CASSNRENTEAFF. Full variable domain (missing parts from reference TRBV7-9 and TRBJ1-1): DTGVSQNPRHKITKRGQNVTFRCDPISEHNRLYWYRQTLGQGPEFLTYFQNEAQLEKSRLLSDRFSAERPKGSFSTLEIQRTEQGDSAMYLCASSNRENTEAFFGQGTRLTVV.